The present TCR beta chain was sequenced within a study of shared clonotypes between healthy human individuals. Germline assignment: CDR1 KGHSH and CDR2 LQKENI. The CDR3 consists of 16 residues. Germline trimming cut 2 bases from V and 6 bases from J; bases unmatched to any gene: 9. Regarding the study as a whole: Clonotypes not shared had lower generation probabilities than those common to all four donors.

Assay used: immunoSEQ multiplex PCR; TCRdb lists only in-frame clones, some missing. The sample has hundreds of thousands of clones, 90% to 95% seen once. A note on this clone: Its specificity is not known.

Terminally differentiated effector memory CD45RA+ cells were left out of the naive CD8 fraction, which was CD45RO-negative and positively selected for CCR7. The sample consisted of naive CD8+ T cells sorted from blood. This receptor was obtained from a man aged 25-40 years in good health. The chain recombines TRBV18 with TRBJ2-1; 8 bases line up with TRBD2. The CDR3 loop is CASSPSTGGPGNEQFF. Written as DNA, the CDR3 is TGTGCCAGCTCACCAAGCACGGGAGGGCCGGGCAATGAGCAGTTCTTC. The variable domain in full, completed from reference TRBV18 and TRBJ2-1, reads NAGVMQNPRHLVRRRGQEARLRCSPMKGHSHVYWYRQLPEEGLKFMVYLQKENIIDESGMPKERFSAEFPKEGPSILRIQQVVRGDSAAYFCASSPSTGGPGNEQFFGPGTRLTVL.